The sequence of this TCR beta chain was determined in a study of blood T cells in healthy people across ages. This clonotype appeared a few times. Its antigen remains unidentified. For the second PCR, which ran for about 6 to 11 cycles, a sample-barcoded 5' primer and a J-beta primer mix were used. Each cDNA was tagged by a template-switch adaptor containing 12 random nucleotides. TCRdb called the 5' RACE reads again in MiXCR, with one record for every CDR3 protein. The sample lists fewer than 2 million distinct CDR3 sequences; 35% to 50% were seen once. The CDR3 extends over 16 amino acids. Trimming removed 0 bases at V and 7 bases at J, with 17 bases between. From germline, CDR1 is SGHRS and CDR2 YFSETQ. Per-sample PBMC isolation yielded at least 6.5 million cells. Study-wide points: Comparison with aged donors showed that long-lived donors had more naive CD4+ cells and higher diversity.

The gene calls are TRBV5-1 and TRBJ2-1; the D call may be TRBD1 or TRBD2 (5 bases each). Sample: blood. The clonotype comes from a human donor in good health. CDR3 DNA sequence: TGCGCCAGCAGCTTGGGGAGAGCGCCGGGGCCGAATGAGCAGTTCTTC. Translating it yields CASSLGRAPGPNEQFF.